This TCR beta chain was observed in a study of immune characterization of retroperitoneal liposarcoma. The table lists this clonotype with a few counts. Looked up from germline, CDR1 is SGHRS and CDR2 is YFSETQ. The CDR3 runs to 12 residues. With 1 base removed from V and 7 bases from J, the gap between germline ends came to 7 bases. TCRdb itself ran the PCR reads through MiXCR, one entry per CDR3 protein. This sample has some 9,600 distinct CDR3 sequences, with approximately 24% found just once. Material for sequencing was blood. The V call is TRBV5-1, the J call TRBJ2-3, with no clear D. The sequence came from a male donor with retroperitoneal liposarcoma. For the CDR3, the DNA is TGCGCCAGCAGCTTGCCTGGGAATACGCAGTATTTT. Protein: CASSLPGNTQYF.